The next 2 T cell receptor beta chains were all read from a single sample in a study of OX40 agonist ivuxolimab in advanced cancers. Produced via immunoSEQ multiplex PCR; TCRdb's table is partial and in-frame only. The sample records 75,000 to 80,000 clones, more than 65% being singletons. The sequences come from CD4+ or CD8+ T cells sorted from blood, collected in a trial of the OX40 agonist ivuxolimab. The receptors come from an adult with an advanced solid tumor such as melanoma, head and neck, liver or kidney cancer.

The genes are TRBV11-3 and TRBJ1-1; D is uncertain. The CDR3 loop spans 14 amino acids. Germline V lookup: CDR1 SGHNT, CDR2 YENEEA. V lost 0 bases, J lost 3 bases, and 8 bases lay in between. The CDR3 nucleotides read TGTGCCAGCAGCTTAGATCTTGGGGACACTGAAGCTTTCTTT. It specifies CASSLDLGDTEAFF.

This clone has only a few counts. The chain employs TRBV6-1 and TRBJ1-2; a possible D gene is TRBD1 (6 bases). The germline V gene has CDR1 MNHNS and CDR2 SASEGT. Trimming took off 6 bases at V and 4 bases at J, with 15 bases between the two ends. The CDR3 length is 14 residues. CDR3 sequence (DNA): TGTGCCAGCAGCAAACAGGGACTTAGCTATGGCTACACCTTC. It specifies CASSKQGLSYGYTF.